This TCR beta chain is drawn from a study of blood T cell repertoires in COVID-19. The wider study: Some COVID-19 samples were acute and others convalescent; all came from the United States, Italy and Spain. T cells, B-cell-depleted T cells, or PBMCs provided the cDNA or gDNA that served as material.

This clone was found once. The CDR3 totals 17 residues. Trimming cost V 0 bases and J 2 bases; bases outside gene matches: 4. The germline V gene encodes CDR1 LGHDT and CDR2 YNNKEL (reference sequence). Per the original data handling: Estimates of nucleated cell counts were drawn from the amplification of reference gene primers. Produced via immunoSEQ multiplex PCR; TCRdb's table is partial and in-frame only. V and J calls and clone size come straight from that table; D and trimming were deduced from the DNA. This table has roughly 60,000 clones, more than 80% appearing once. The clonotype originates from an elderly man with acute or convalescent COVID-19. The sequenced sample consisted of peripheral blood. This chain joins TRBV3-1 (or the pseudogene TRBV3-2) and TRBJ2-3; 11 positions agree with TRBD2. CDR3 region: CASSQDLGLAVTDTQYF. Written as DNA, the CDR3 is TGTGCCAGCAGCCAAGATCTGGGACTAGCGGTCACAGATACGCAGTATTTT.